A single sample gave rise to the 11 T cell receptor beta chains below, sequenced in a study of T cells in Graves' hyperthyroidism and ophthalmopathy. RNA transcripts gave rise to amplified TCR beta CDR3 regions. First-round RT-PCR of the TCR CDR3 relied on the HTBI primer set. TCRdb re-analysed the multiplex PCR reads in MiXCR, keeping a single row per CDR3 protein. The data contain about 400,000 distinct CDR3 sequences, just under 15% of them singletons. Specimen: blood. These receptors were collected from a woman aged 25 to 45 with Graves' hyperthyroidism.

This clonotype turned up a few times. V gene TRBV12-3 or TRBV12-4 combines with J gene TRBJ1-4; D remains unclear. Trimming stripped 2 bases from V and 8 bases from J, with 18 bases between. The CDR3 is 16 amino acids. The CDR3: CASSLQALGFGEKLFF. In DNA, the CDR3 is TGTGCCAGCAGTTTACAGGCGTTGGGGTTTGGGGAAAAACTGTTTTTT.

The J gene is TRBJ2-3, the V gene TRBV7-8; 9 positions match TRBD1. CDR1 is SGHVS and CDR2 is FQNEAQ in the germline V gene. This CDR3 is built from 15 residues. J lost 4 bases, V lost 5 bases, and 7 bases had no gene match. The CDR3 DNA follows: TGTGCCAGCAGCCCCGGGACAGGGTTCGCAGATACGCAGTATTTT. Amino acids: CASSPGTGFADTQYF.

In its sample, this clonotype was seen once. The rearrangement links TRBV30 to TRBJ1-2; D gene ambiguous. Germline loops: CDR1 GTSNPN, CDR2 SVGIG (reference sequence). This CDR3 contains 13 residues. Trimming removed 4 bases at V and 5 bases at J, with 14 bases between. CDR3: CAWTPAKVYGYTF. The CDR3 DNA reads TGTGCCTGGACCCCCGCAAAGGTGTATGGCTACACCTTC. The complete variable domain, with remaining parts taken from reference TRBV30 and TRBJ1-2, reads SQTIHQWPATLVQPVGSPLSLECTVEGTSNPNLYWYRQAAGRGLQLLFYSVGIGQISSEVPQNLSASRPQDRQFILSSKKLLLSDSGFYLCAWTPAKVYGYTFGSGTRLTVV.

This clonotype was found many times. The chain couples TRBV28 to TRBJ2-1; D call uncertain. Trimming removed 8 bases from V and 6 bases from J, with 14 bases in between. The CDR3 spans 13 residues. The V gene's germline CDR1 is MDHEN and CDR2 SYDVKM. DNA for the CDR3: TGTGCCAGCCTCCTTACGGCAGGCAATGAGCAGTTCTTC. Protein sequence: CASLLTAGNEQFF.

This sequence joins TRBV3-1 and TRBJ2-1; TRBD1 or TRBD2 may be the D gene (6 bases each). Germline lookup yields CDR1 LGHDT and CDR2 YNNKEL (reference sequence). The CDR3 length is 16 residues. The V end lost 6 bases, the J end lost 8 bases, and 23 bases lay between the germline ends. CDR3 sequence (DNA): TGTGCCAGCAGTGAAGCGCAGGAGGGGGGCCTCGATGAGCAGTTCTTC. Translation gives CASSEAQEGGLDEQFF.

This chain connects TRBV3-1 to TRBJ2-1; 11 positions match TRBD2. The CDR3 loop spans 15 amino acids. CDR1 is LGHDT, CDR2 YNNKEL, per germline (reference sequence). The trim removed 7 bases at V and 9 bases at J, leaving 11 bases unmatched. DNA of the CDR3: TGTGCCAGCAACCCGACTAGCGGGAACGCGCTTGAGCAGTTCTTC. This translates into CASNPTSGNALEQFF.

The chain carries TRBV4-2 and TRBJ2-1; the match to TRBD2 covers 7 bases. Trimming cost V 1 base and J 3 bases; bases outside gene matches: 6. Germline CDR1 LGHNA, CDR2 YNFKEQ. The CDR3 consists of 16 residues. The CDR3 here is CASSQGRSGLYNEQFF. CDR3 nucleotide sequence: TGTGCCAGCAGCCAAGGGCGTAGCGGGCTCTACAATGAGCAGTTCTTC.

This clonotype was picked up a small number of times. The gene calls are TRBV7-3 and TRBJ2-3; 7 bases match TRBD2. The CDR3 has 15 residues. V lost 5 bases and J lost 1; bases outside the gene matches: 6. CDR1 SGHTA and CDR2 FQGTGA come from the germline V gene. The CDR3 bases are TGTGCCAGCAGCGAGACTAGCTCCCGCACAGATACGCAGTATTTT. Encoded protein: CASSETSSRTDTQYF.

This clonotype was detected many times. The chain uses TRBV7-6 and TRBJ2-7, with TRBD1 matching over 9 bases. Germline V gene lookup returns CDR1 SGHVS and CDR2 FNYEAQ. This CDR3 region has 16 residues. V shed 0 bases and J 2 bases; nucleotides not matched to a gene: 5. The CDR3 region is CASSLAGQGFPYEQYF. The CDR3 DNA follows: TGTGCCAGCAGCTTAGCGGGACAGGGTTTTCCCTACGAGCAGTACTTC.

The gene calls are TRBV27 and TRBJ2-1; 9 bases fit TRBD1. The CDR3 extends over 15 amino acids. After removal of 4 bases from V and 7 bases from J, the junction contained 8 bases not matched to a gene. Germline CDR1 reads MNHEY; CDR2 reads SMNVEV (reference sequence). The CDR3 loop is CASSWEQGAGNEQFF. The CDR3 DNA is TGTGCCAGCAGTTGGGAACAGGGGGCGGGGAATGAGCAGTTCTTC.

Concerning this clonotype: Possible read error: a much larger clone is one base away. V usage is TRBV28 and J usage is TRBJ1-6; tentatively, D is TRBD1 (5 bases). Germline lookup yields CDR1 MDHEN and CDR2 SYDVKM. The CDR3 covers 17 residues. CDR3 DNA: TGTGTCAGCAGTTCAGGGACTCTCGCGGGCTATAATTCACCCCTCCACTTT. It yields the protein CVSSSGTLAGYNSPLHF.